The 5 T cell receptor beta chains below come from one sample, sequenced in a study of control samples from healthy donors and cancer patients. Measured with immunoSEQ multiplex PCR; TCRdb has only the in-frame clones, and not every one. The sample holds more than 100,000 clones, 85% to 90% seen once. The sequenced sample was PBMCs. Every receptor here comes from a man in his sixties with lung cancer.

This clone was observed a handful of times. V and J are TRBV29-1 and TRBJ1-1; D call uncertain. The V gene's germline CDR1 is SQVTM and CDR2 ANQGSEA. Between the trimmed V and J ends, which lost 4 bases and 4 bases, there was a span of 13 bases. This CDR3 has 13 residues. CDR3 sequence: CSVARSEGTEAFF. For the CDR3, the DNA is TGCAGCGTTGCGCGTTCGGAGGGCACTGAAGCTTTCTTT.

This clone was seen only once. This chain joins TRBV18 and TRBJ2-5, with D hard to call. The CDR3 loop spans 17 amino acids. Trimming shortened V by 2 bases and J by 7 bases, and 23 bases separated the two germline ends. Germline CDR1 is KGHSH and CDR2 is LQKENI. The CDR3 DNA sequence: TGTGCCAGCTCACCAAGGAAAGCTGGGCCAAGTTTGGGGACCCAGTACTTC. This sequence encodes CASSPRKAGPSLGTQYF. Looking up the rest from reference TRBV18 and TRBJ2-5 gives the full variable domain: NAGVMQNPRHLVRRRGQEARLRCSPMKGHSHVYWYRQLPEEGLKFMVYLQKENIIDESGMPKERFSAEFPKEGPSILRIQQVVRGDSAAYFCASSPRKAGPSLGTQYFGPGTRLLVL.

This clone has only a few counts. The V gene is TRBV30, the J gene TRBJ2-3; D ambiguous. The germline V and J ends were trimmed by 3 bases and 1 base, with 17 bases remaining between them. The CDR3 consists of 16 residues. CDR1 and CDR2 (germline): GTSNPN, SVGIG (reference sequence). CDR3 in amino acids: CAWSRPSTSRTDTQYF. The CDR3 DNA reads TGTGCCTGGAGCCGCCCATCAACCTCTCGCACAGATACGCAGTATTTT.

This chain links TRBV7-2 with TRBJ1-1; D uncertain. The CDR3 consists of 12 residues. Trimming removed 8 bases at V and 0 bases at J, with 7 bases between. From germline, CDR1 is SGHTA and CDR2 FQGNSA. CDR3 loop: CASRRLNTEAFF. Here the CDR3 DNA reads TGTGCCAGCCGCAGGCTGAACACTGAAGCTTTCTTT.

This clone was seen just once. This rearrangement joins TRBV27 to TRBJ2-2; TRBD1 aligns across 7 bases. This CDR3 spans 16 amino acids. Germline lookup yields CDR1 MNHEY and CDR2 SMNVEV (reference sequence). V was clipped by 10 bases and J by 0 bases; unmatched bases: 11. CDR3 sequence: CATHSFGQANTGELFF. The CDR3 bases are TGTGCCACCCACAGTTTTGGACAGGCGAACACCGGGGAGCTGTTTTTT.